Sequencing of this T cell receptor beta chain was carried out in a study of blood T cell repertoires in COVID-19. The CDR3 spans 15 residues. With V trimmed by 5 bases and J by 2 bases, 6 bases remained unmatched. CDR1 is SQVTM and CDR2 is ANQGSEA in the germline V gene. Original analysis: Counts of nucleated cells, estimated from reference gene primer amplification, were obtained. The protocol was immunoSEQ multiplex PCR, while the TCRdb copy is restricted to in-frame clones and leaves out a portion. V and J calls and clone size are given by that table; D and trimming were obtained from the DNA. The sample contains about 160,000 clones, roughly 89% of which appear only once.

The sequenced material came from peripheral blood. The chain uses TRBV29-1 and TRBJ2-1; 10 nucleotides match TRBD2. The origin of this receptor is a woman in her 70s with COVID-19, enrolled during active disease. The DNA for the CDR3 is TGCAGCGTTAAAGGCCTAGCGGGGGCCTACAATGAGCAGTTCTTC. This codes for CSVKGLAGAYNEQFF.